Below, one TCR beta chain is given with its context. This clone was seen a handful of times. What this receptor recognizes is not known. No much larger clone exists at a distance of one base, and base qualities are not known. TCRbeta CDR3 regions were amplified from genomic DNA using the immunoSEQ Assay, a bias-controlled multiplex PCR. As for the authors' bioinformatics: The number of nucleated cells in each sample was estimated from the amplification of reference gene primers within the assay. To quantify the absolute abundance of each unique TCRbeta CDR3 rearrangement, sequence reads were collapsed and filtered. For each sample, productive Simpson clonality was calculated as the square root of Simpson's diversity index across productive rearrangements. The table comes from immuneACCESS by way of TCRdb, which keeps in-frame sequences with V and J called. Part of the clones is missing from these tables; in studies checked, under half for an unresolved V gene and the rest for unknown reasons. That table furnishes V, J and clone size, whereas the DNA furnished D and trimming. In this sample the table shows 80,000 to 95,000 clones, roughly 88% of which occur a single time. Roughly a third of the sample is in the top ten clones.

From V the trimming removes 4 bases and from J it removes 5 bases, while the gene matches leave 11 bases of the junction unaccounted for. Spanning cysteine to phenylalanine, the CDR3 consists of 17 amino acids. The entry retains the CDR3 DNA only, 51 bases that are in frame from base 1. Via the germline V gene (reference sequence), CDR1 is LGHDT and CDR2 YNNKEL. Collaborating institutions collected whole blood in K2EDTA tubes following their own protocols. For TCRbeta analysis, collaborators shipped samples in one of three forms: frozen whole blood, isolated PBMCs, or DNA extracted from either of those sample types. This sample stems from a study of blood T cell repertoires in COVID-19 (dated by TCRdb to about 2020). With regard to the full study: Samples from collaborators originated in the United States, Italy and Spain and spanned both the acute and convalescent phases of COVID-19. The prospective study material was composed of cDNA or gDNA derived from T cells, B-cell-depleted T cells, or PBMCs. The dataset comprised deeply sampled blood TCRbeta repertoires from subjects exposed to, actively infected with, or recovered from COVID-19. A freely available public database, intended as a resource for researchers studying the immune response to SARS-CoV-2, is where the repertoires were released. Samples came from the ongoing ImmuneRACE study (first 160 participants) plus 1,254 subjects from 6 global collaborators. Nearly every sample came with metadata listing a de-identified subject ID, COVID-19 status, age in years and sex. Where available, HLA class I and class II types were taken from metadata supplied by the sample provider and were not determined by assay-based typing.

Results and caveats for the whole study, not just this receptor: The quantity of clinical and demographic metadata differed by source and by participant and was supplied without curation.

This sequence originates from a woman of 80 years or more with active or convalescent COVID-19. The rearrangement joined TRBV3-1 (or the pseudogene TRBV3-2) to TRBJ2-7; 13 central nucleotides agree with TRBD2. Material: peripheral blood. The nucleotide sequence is TGTGCCAGCAGCCGCCCGCGGACTAGCGGGAGTTTGCACGAGCAGTACTTC. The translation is CASSRPRTSGSLHEQYF.